These 21 T cell receptor beta chains were sequenced from one sample in a study of breast tumors, draining lymph nodes, adjacent tissues. One entry per CDR3 protein, called by TCRdb with MiXCR from the multiplex PCR reads. The table shows fewer than 300,000 distinct CDR3 sequences, with 32% occurring only once. The lymph nodes were axillary draining lymph nodes from breast cancer patients. The sample consisted of axillary lymph node tissue. The receptors originated from a female donor with breast cancer. Some clones in this sample may be carry-over from other donors' samples.

Concerning this clonotype itself: A much larger clone lies one base from this, so it may be a read error. The CDR3 DNA sequence: TGTGCCAGCCACCGACAGGGGTCGGGCGAGCAGTACTTC. Translating it yields CASHRQGSGEQYF. The chain employs TRBV27 and TRBJ2-7, with 8 bases identical to TRBD1. The CDR3 runs 13 residues. Germline CDR1 MNHEY, CDR2 SMNVEV (reference sequence). Trimming took 8 bases from V and 6 from J; bases not matched to a gene: 9.

This clonotype was picked up a small number of times. V is TRBV12-3 or TRBV12-4 and J is TRBJ1-1, with a tentative D call TRBD1 (5 bases). The CDR3 is 14 residues long. V shed 7 bases and J shed 3 bases, with 15 bases lying between them. The CDR3 loop is CASTPSAGHTEAFF. DNA for the CDR3: TGTGCCAGCACCCCATCGGCGGGGCACACTGAAGCTTTCTTT.

V and J are TRBV29-1 and TRBJ2-2; the match to TRBD2 covers 10 bases. CDR1 and CDR2 from the germline V gene are SQVTM and ANQGSEA. V lost 8 bases to trimming and J lost 5 bases; unmatched junction nucleotides: 8. This CDR3 has 14 amino acids. DNA of the CDR3: TGCAGCTTACTAGCGGGGACTGGGACCGGGGAGCTGTTTTTT. Translated, it gives CSLLAGTGTGELFF.

This clonotype came up many times. This sequence joins TRBV12-3 or TRBV12-4 and TRBJ1-2; D possibly corresponds to TRBD1 (5 bases). The CDR3 extends over 15 amino acids. Trimming removed 2 bases from V and 7 bases from J, with 17 bases in between. In nucleotides, the CDR3 is TGTGCCAGCAGTTTATTATTGAGGCAGGGCTCTGGCTACACCTTC. Translated: CASSLLLRQGSGYTF.

J is TRBJ1-3 and V is TRBV10-1, with D tentatively TRBD1 (5 bases). The ends were cut back, 7 bases at V and 4 bases at J, with 38 bases in the middle. The CDR3 is 22 amino acids. Germline CDR1 and CDR2: WNHNN and SYGVQD (reference sequence). CDR3 loop: CASTTPGLSEGRKRRVGNTIYF. CDR3 sequence (DNA): TGCGCCAGCACCACGCCGGGACTTTCTGAGGGTCGGAAACGGAGGGTCGGAAACACCATATATTTT.

This clonotype came up many times. The chain links TRBV6-4 to TRBJ2-1; unclear D gene. With 9 bases removed from V and 0 bases from J, the gap between germline ends came to 15 bases. The germline gives CDR1 MRHNA, CDR2 SNTAGT. The CDR3 runs 15 residues. CDR3: CARPRAPSSYNEQFF. CDR3 bases: TGTGCCAGACCCCGCGCCCCGAGCTCCTACAATGAGCAGTTCTTC.

This clonotype has at least ten counts. The chain couples TRBV28 to TRBJ2-7, with 11 bases lining up with TRBD1. The J segment lost 2 bases and the V segment lost 6 bases, leaving 6 bases of the junction unmatched. This CDR3 contains 15 residues. Germline-derived CDR1 and CDR2 are MDHEN and SYDVKM. CDR3: CASRLPGQGAYEQYF. The CDR3 DNA reads TGTGCCAGCAGACTGCCGGGACAGGGGGCCTACGAGCAGTACTTC. The whole variable domain, filled in from reference TRBV28 and TRBJ2-7, reads DVKVTQSSRYLVKRTGEKVFLECVQDMDHENMFWYRQDPGLGLRLIYFSYDVKMKEKGDIPEGYSVSREKKERFSLILESASTNQTSMYLCASRLPGQGAYEQYFGPGTRLTVT.

Many counts were recorded for this clonotype. This chain connects TRBV2 to TRBJ1-5; D unclear. This CDR3 has 15 residues. V was pared by 5 bases and J by 2 bases, with 13 bases between. Germline V CDR1 and CDR2: SNHLY, FYNNEI. For the CDR3, the DNA is TGTGCCAGCAGTTGGGGTAGGGTCGGCAATCAGCCCCAGCATTTT. It translates to CASSWGRVGNQPQHF.

The sample holds many counts of this clonotype. V is TRBV29-1 and J is TRBJ2-7, with TRBD1 matching over 10 bases. V trimming: 5 bases; J trimming: 2 bases; junction bases outside the gene matches: 3. Per germline, CDR1 SQVTM and CDR2 ANQGSEA. The CDR3 spans 13 residues. The CDR3 loop reads CSVQTGGPYEQYF. The DNA of the CDR3 is TGCAGCGTTCAGACAGGGGGCCCCTACGAGCAGTACTTC.

This chain links TRBV6-2 or TRBV6-3 with TRBJ2-1, with 9 bases identical to TRBD1. V trimming: 6 bases; J trimming: 7 bases; junction bases outside the gene matches: 16. The CDR3 has 17 residues. Germline CDR1 is MNHEY and CDR2 is SVGEGT. The CDR3 coding sequence is TGTGCCAGCAGAAAATCCCTCGGGACAGGGCCTTGGAATGAGCAGTTCTTC. Translation: CASRKSLGTGPWNEQFF.

Turning to this clonotype: At one boundary the junction diverges from the germline segment, which might be a read error. V gene TRBV7-2 combines with J gene TRBJ1-3, with D possibly TRBD1 on 5 matching bases. The length of the CDR3 is 15 residues. From germline, CDR1 is SGHTA and CDR2 FQGNSA. In DNA, the CDR3 is TGTGCCAGCAGCTTAGAGGCAGGGACTGGGAACACCATACATTTT. Translated: CASSLEAGTGNTIHF.

The chain couples TRBV19 to TRBJ2-3; possible D gene TRBD1, 5 bases. The CDR3 is 12 residues long. V lost 1 base, J lost 12 bases, and 11 bases lay in between. The germline V gene encodes CDR1 LNHDA and CDR2 SQIVND (reference sequence). The CDR3 region is CASSIGGNLQYF. CDR3 sequence (DNA): TGTGCCAGTAGTATAGGGGGCAATCTTCAGTATTTT. The full variable domain, with the rest looked up from reference TRBV19 and TRBJ2-3, is DGGITQSPKYLFRKEGQNVTLSCEQNLNHDAMYWYRQDPGQGLRLIYYSQIVNDFQKGDIAEGYSVSREKKESFPLTVTSAQKNPTAFYLCASSIGGNLQYFGPGTRLTVL.

This clonotype was recorded many times. The CDR3 sequence: CASSFRSGRGSYNEQFF. CDR3 DNA sequence: TGTGCCAGCAGCTTTCGTAGCGGGAGGGGCTCCTACAATGAGCAGTTCTTC. V is TRBV7-2 and J is TRBJ2-1, with 11 bases that match TRBD2. The CDR3 runs 17 residues. Germline trimming cut 3 bases from V and 0 bases from J; bases unmatched to any gene: 4. Germline values: CDR1 SGHTA, CDR2 FQGNSA.

The sample holds many counts of this clonotype. J is TRBJ2-7 and V is TRBV7-2; 13 positions match TRBD2. The CDR3 contains 16 residues. With V trimmed by 5 bases and J by 4 bases, 8 bases remained unmatched. CDR1 SGHTA and CDR2 FQGNSA come from the germline V gene. DNA of the CDR3: TGTGCCAGCAGCCCGACTAGCGGGAGGAACGCGTACGAGCAGTACTTC. Translation: CASSPTSGRNAYEQYF.

This clonotype was seen many times. This chain joins TRBV11-1 and TRBJ2-1; TRBD2 agrees at 7 bases. Germline V gene sequence: CDR1 SGHAT, CDR2 FQDESV (reference sequence). The junction had 12 bases not matched to a gene; V was cut back by 4 bases and J by 0 bases. The CDR3 is 18 amino acids. This chain's CDR3 is CASSSGGFSRSSYNEQFF. The CDR3 DNA is TGTGCCAGCAGCTCCGGGGGGTTTAGCAGGAGCTCCTACAATGAGCAGTTCTTC.

In this sample, this clonotype turned up many times. This chain connects TRBV11-3 to TRBJ2-3; no clear D gene. The V gene's germline CDR1 is SGHNT and CDR2 YENEEA. The CDR3 is made up of 14 amino acids. Trimming took off 3 bases at V and 9 bases at J, with 16 bases between the two ends. The CDR3 reads CASSFYAATYTQYF. The CDR3 DNA reads TGTGCCAGCAGCTTCTATGCTGCCACGTACACGCAGTATTTT.

This clonotype appeared many times. This rearrangement joins TRBV29-1 to TRBJ2-7, with 13 nucleotides matching TRBD2. This CDR3 spans 14 amino acids. Germline V gene sequence: CDR1 SQVTM, CDR2 ANQGSEA. The trim removed 8 bases at V and 7 bases at J, leaving 11 bases unmatched. The chain's CDR3 is CSINAGLAGREQYF. The DNA of the CDR3 is TGCAGCATAAACGCGGGACTAGCGGGACGGGAGCAGTACTTC.

As regards this clonotype: The conserved closing phenylalanine or tryptophan is absent in this CDR3, likely reflecting a read error. This chain links TRBV24-1 with TRBJ1-2, with D hard to call. The CDR3 totals 11 residues. Germline values: CDR1 KGHDR, CDR2 SFDVKD. Trimming took off 5 bases at V and 7 bases at J, with 7 bases between the two ends. CDR3 in amino acids: CATSGRSGYTS. In nucleotides, the CDR3 is TGTGCCACCAGTGGACGGAGTGGCTACACCTCC.

This clonotype was found a few times. The rearrangement uses TRBV10-3 and TRBJ2-7; TRBD1 agrees at 7 bases. With V trimmed by 0 bases and J by 0 bases, 11 bases remained unmatched. The CDR3 runs 18 residues. Germline CDR1 and CDR2: ENHRY and SYGVKD. Here the CDR3 DNA reads TGTGCCATCAGTGAGTCGACATTTCTCGGGACAGTCTCCTACGAGCAGTACTTC. Amino acids: CAISESTFLGTVSYEQYF.

This clonotype was counted at least ten times. The V call is TRBV25-1, the J call TRBJ1-6, with TRBD1 as a possible D gene (6 bases). Trimming took off 4 bases at V and 0 bases at J, with 13 bases between the two ends. The CDR3 is 17 amino acids. Germline values: CDR1 MGHDK, CDR2 SYGVNS. Here the CDR3 reads CASSGFDRSSYNSPLHF. In nucleotides, the CDR3 is TGTGCCAGCAGTGGTTTCGACAGGAGCTCCTATAATTCACCCCTCCACTTT.

About this clonotype itself: A much larger clone differs by one base, so this may be a read error. V gene TRBV5-4 combines with J gene TRBJ2-2; 7 bases fit TRBD2. This CDR3 has 17 amino acids. V was pared by 4 bases and J by 9 bases, with 18 bases of the junction left unmatched. Germline lookup yields CDR1 SGHNT and CDR2 YYREEE (reference sequence). CDR3 residues: CASSLGTTGAGRRELFF. The CDR3 region has the DNA TGTGCCAGCAGCCTCGGGACTACCGGAGCGGGTCGGAGGGAGCTGTTTTTT.